One TCR beta chain is described in this entry. Its antigen is not known. This specimen belongs to a study of cytomegalovirus exposure and HLA in healthy donors. Researchers ran the PCR with 60 Vbeta and 13 Jbeta primers. In the original workflow: It was a later analysis that counted tens of millions of unique TCR beta chains, of which some 9.9 million were shared. Repertoires were generated with immunoSEQ multiplex PCR, while TCRdb's copy carries only in-frame clones and drops some. That table supplies the V and J calls and clone size; D and trimming were determined from the DNA. Altogether approximately 95,000 clones are present, 78% being singletons, with the ten largest covering 4.1%. Study-level findings and limits: Data from an earlier analysis indicated that most TCR beta V segments were productive either about 87% or about 30% of the time. Presence/absence analyses took donor sequencing depth as roughly uniform.

With V trimmed by 0 bases and J by 4 bases, 2 bases remained unmatched. The CDR3 loop spans 15 amino acids. The germline CDR1 and CDR2 sequences are SGHNT and YYREEE (reference sequence). Sequencing was carried out using PBMCs. The chain employs TRBV5-4 and TRBJ2-1, with 9 nucleotides matching TRBD1. This TCR was sampled from a woman in her thirties or forties in good health and CMV-seropositive. The CDR3 reads CASSLDRGHYNEQFF. CDR3 DNA: TGTGCCAGCAGCTTGGACAGGGGGCATTACAATGAGCAGTTCTTC.